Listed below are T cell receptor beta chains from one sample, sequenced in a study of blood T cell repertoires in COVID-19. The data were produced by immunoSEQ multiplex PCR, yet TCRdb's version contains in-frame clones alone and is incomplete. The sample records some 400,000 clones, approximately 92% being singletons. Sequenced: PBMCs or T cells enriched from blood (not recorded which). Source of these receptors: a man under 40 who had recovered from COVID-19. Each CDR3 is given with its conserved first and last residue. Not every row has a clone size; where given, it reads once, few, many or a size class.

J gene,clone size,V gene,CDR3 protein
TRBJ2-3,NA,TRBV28,CASSLLLAASTDTQYF
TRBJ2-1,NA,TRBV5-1,CASSLRGTGDNEQFF
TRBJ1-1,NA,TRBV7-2,CASSPRGTGGFGAFF
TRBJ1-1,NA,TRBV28,CASSYWTGQNTEAFF
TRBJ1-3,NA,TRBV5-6,CASSLGQVRNTIYF
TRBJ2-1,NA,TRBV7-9,CASSSGVREQFF
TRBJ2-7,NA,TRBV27,CASRTSGDSYEQYF
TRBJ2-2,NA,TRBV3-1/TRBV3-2,CASSHRLAGKAGELFF
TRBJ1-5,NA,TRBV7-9,CASSLEYSNQPQHF
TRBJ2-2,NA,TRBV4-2,CASSQGTTLGGTGELFF
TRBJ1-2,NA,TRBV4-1,CASSQDQTGSGYTF
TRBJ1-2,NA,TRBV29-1,CSVEDQLRQGGGYTF
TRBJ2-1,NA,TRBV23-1,CASRGLGFNEQFF
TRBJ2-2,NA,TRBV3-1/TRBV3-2,CASSPRLAGVGNTGELFF
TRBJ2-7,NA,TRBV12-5,CASGFKVAGGEQYF
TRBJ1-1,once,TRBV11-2,CASSIRLGNTEAFF
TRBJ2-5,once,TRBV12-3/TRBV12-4,CASSLGVPETQYF
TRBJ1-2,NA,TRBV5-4,CASSLVGGLGGYTF
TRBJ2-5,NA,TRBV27,CASSSGQPSLGTQYF
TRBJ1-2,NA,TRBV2,CASSVDSRYVW
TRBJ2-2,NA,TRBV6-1,CASSAPGTGDAGELFF
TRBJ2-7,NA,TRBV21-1,CASSKGVAGYEQYF
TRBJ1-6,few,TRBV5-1,CASSLTGTENSPLHF
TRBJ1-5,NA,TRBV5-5,CASSLQLGGQPQHF
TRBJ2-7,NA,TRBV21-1,CASSKGPGALSGEQYF
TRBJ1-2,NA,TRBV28,CASSLPGYGYTF
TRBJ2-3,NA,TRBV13,CASSLVASGALDTQYF
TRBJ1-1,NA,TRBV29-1,CSVVPGSTEAFF
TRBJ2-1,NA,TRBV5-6,CASSRTTASSYNEQFF
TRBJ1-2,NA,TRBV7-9,CASGYRGSADYGYTF
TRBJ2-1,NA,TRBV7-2,CASSLRLVLGNEQFF
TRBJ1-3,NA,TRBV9,CASSVGQGFGGNTIYF
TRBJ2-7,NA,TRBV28,CASSQQGARYEQYF
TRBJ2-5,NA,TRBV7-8,CASSTWTEETQYF
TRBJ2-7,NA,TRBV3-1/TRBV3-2,CASSPDGLAETYEQYF
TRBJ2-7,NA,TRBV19,CASSDSGSSYEQYF
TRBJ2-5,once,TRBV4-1,CASSLTTQGARETQYF
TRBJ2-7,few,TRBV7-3,CASSLTEFGEQYF
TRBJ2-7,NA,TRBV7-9,CASSLPTAPYEQYF
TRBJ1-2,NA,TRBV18,CASSTAGGTGSYTF
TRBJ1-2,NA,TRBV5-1,CASSLQGANYGYTF
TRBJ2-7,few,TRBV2,CASRLQGYEQYF
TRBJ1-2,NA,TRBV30,CAWSVGRGGYGYTF
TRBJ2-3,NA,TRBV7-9,CASSPMDRSSTDTQYF
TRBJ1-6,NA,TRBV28,CASVRVNSPLHF
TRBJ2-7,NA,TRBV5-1,CASSFGTSGSLQYF
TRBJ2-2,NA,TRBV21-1,CASMKDRTNTGELFF
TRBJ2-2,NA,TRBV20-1,CSASSQGANTGELFF
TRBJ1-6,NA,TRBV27,CASSPPGNNSPLHF
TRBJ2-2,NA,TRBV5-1,CASSLAGSTGELFF
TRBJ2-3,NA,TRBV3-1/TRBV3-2,CASSQGLADTDTQYF